This T cell receptor beta chain was sequenced in a study of T-cell memory formation after mild COVID-19. Overall study: The two donors had largely donor-specific TCR clusters. Findings and caveats of the study: Pre-infection memory contained some responding clones, which suggested that cross-reactive memory had joined. CD4+ bias marked clones expanding day 15 to 37, unlike balanced contracting clones.

Each CDR3 protein gets one entry after TCRdb re-called the 5' RACE reads with MiXCR. The data contain 400,000 or so distinct CDR3 sequences, approximately 20% of them singletons. This clonotype was picked up many times. Its cognate antigen is unknown. The CDR3 contains 14 residues. Unmatched junction bases numbered 11, after V lost 7 bases and J lost 8 bases. CDR1 SQVTM and CDR2 ANQGSEA come from the germline V gene. The sequence derives from an adult woman who had mild COVID-19 (a few samples of this study predate the infection). Cell type and time point are not known. The sequenced sample was PBMCs or a T cell subset sorted from them (not recorded which). J is TRBJ2-1 and V is TRBV29-1, with 10 bases matching TRBD1. This chain's CDR3 is CSASDRGRIDEQFF. CDR3 nucleotide sequence: TGCAGCGCCTCCGACAGGGGGCGGATAGATGAGCAGTTCTTC.